The 27 T cell receptor beta chains in this list originate from one sample, sequenced in a study of OX40 agonist ivuxolimab in advanced cancers. Using immunoSEQ multiplex PCR, the repertoire was profiled, and TCRdb retains in-frame clones only, with some absent. The sample holds fewer than 25,000 clones; approximately 83% are singletons and the top ten take 31%. The source material was CD4+ or CD8+ T cells sorted from blood, sampled in a trial of the OX40 agonist ivuxolimab. Source of these receptors: an adult with an advanced solid tumor such as melanoma, head and neck, liver or kidney cancer.

This clone was seen a handful of times. The V call is TRBV19, the J call TRBJ1-4, with D unresolved. The germline CDR1 and CDR2 sequences are LNHDA and SQIVND (reference sequence). This CDR3 is 14 amino acids long. V was clipped by 5 bases and J by 3 bases, with 10 bases between them. The CDR3 region is CASSSGTANEKLFF. The DNA for the CDR3 is TGTGCCAGTAGTTCAGGAACGGCTAATGAAAAACTGTTTTTT.

This clone appeared a few times. This sequence joins TRBV5-1 and TRBJ1-2; TRBD1 aligns across 7 bases. The CDR3 is 14 amino acids. Trimming removed 4 bases from V and 6 bases from J; junction bases left unmatched: 9. Germline loops: CDR1 SGHRS, CDR2 YFSETQ. For the CDR3, the DNA is TGCGCCAGCAGCGACGGGACAGTTCGAGATGGCTACACCTTC. This sequence encodes CASSDGTVRDGYTF.

J is TRBJ2-5 and V is TRBV27, with 11 bases that match TRBD1. J lost 5 bases, V lost 6 bases, and 11 bases had no gene match. This CDR3 is 16 amino acids long. CDR1 MNHEY and CDR2 SMNVEV come from the germline V gene (reference sequence). The CDR3 DNA is TGTGCCAGCAGCGGGACAGGGGGTCATTACACGGAGACCCAGTACTTC. This codes for CASSGTGGHYTETQYF.

The chain couples TRBV7-3 to TRBJ2-1; TRBD2 is a possible D gene (6 bases). The CDR3 has 15 amino acids. The germline V gene encodes CDR1 SGHTA and CDR2 FQGTGA. Deletions cut 4 bases from V and 1 base from J, with 11 bases between. The CDR3 loop reads CASSSRGTSYNEQFF. The DNA for the CDR3 is TGTGCCAGCAGCTCCCGCGGGACGTCCTACAATGAGCAGTTCTTC.

The chain employs TRBV11-3 and TRBJ2-5; D not certain. Germline V gene lookup returns CDR1 SGHNT and CDR2 YENEEA. V was trimmed by 1 base and J by 1 base, leaving 10 bases between them. CDR3 length equals 15 residues. CDR3 sequence: CASSLVWNLQETQYF. CDR3 bases: TGTGCCAGCAGCTTAGTGTGGAACCTCCAAGAGACCCAGTACTTC.

CDR3 sequence (DNA): TGCGCCAGCAGCTTGGCCTCAGGGGAGTGGACTGAAGCTTTCTTT. Its translation is CASSLASGEWTEAFF. This sequence joins TRBV5-1 and TRBJ1-1, with TRBD1 as a possible D gene (6 bases). CDR3 size: 15 residues. Germline V gene lookup returns CDR1 SGHRS and CDR2 YFSETQ. The V end was cut by 0 bases, the J end by 5 bases, with 14 bases between.

The chain is built from TRBV5-8 and TRBJ2-2; 10 bases agree with TRBD2. This CDR3 region has 16 residues. With 3 bases clipped from V and 6 bases from J, the junction kept 8 bases outside the gene matches. The germline gives CDR1 SGHTS, CDR2 YDEGEE. CDR3 sequence: CASSYSLAGVAGELFF. Here the CDR3 DNA reads TGTGCCAGCAGCTACTCCCTAGCGGGAGTGGCCGGGGAGCTGTTTTTT.

Only a few counts were recorded for this clone. The chain joins TRBV2 to TRBJ2-5; 10 bases are a match to TRBD2. The V segment lost 3 bases and the J segment 4 bases; nucleotides outside the gene matches: 5. This CDR3 region has 15 residues. Germline lookup yields CDR1 SNHLY and CDR2 FYNNEI. The CDR3 DNA sequence: TGTGCCAGCAGTGACGGAGCGGGAGGGGGAGAGACCCAGTACTTC. Its protein product is CASSDGAGGGETQYF.

CDR3 bases: TGTGCCAGCAGCTACGGACCGGGGAATGAGCAGTTCTTC. This translates into CASSYGPGNEQFF. The chain combines TRBV7-9 with TRBJ2-1; weak D call: TRBD2 (5 bases). V lost 4 bases and J 7 bases, leaving 11 bases between the germline ends. Germline CDR1 and CDR2: SEHNR and FQNEAQ (reference sequence). The CDR3 spans 13 residues.

This sequence joins TRBV14 and TRBJ1-1; possibly TRBD1 for D (5 bases). Germline CDR1 reads SGHDN; CDR2 reads FVKESK. V was trimmed by 4 bases and J by 0 bases, leaving 9 bases between them. The CDR3 contains 14 residues. The CDR3 here is CASSPRTLNTEAFF. The CDR3 DNA follows: TGTGCCAGCAGCCCTCGGACACTGAACACTGAAGCTTTCTTT.

The V gene is TRBV30, the J gene TRBJ2-1; D is unresolved. V lost 2 bases, J lost 9 bases, and 11 bases lay in between. Germline V gives CDR1 GTSNPN, CDR2 SVGIG (reference sequence). This CDR3 spans 12 amino acids. The CDR3 nucleotides read TGTGCCTGGAGTATATCTTGGAGTGAGCAGTTCTTC. It yields the protein CAWSISWSEQFF.

The chain combines TRBV6-4 with TRBJ2-1, with TRBD2 identical over 11 bases. There are 14 residues in the CDR3. The J segment lost 6 bases and the V segment lost 2 bases, leaving 0 bases of the junction unmatched. Germline CDR1 reads MRHNA; CDR2 reads SNTAGT. The CDR3 loop reads CASSDGTSGNEQFF. The CDR3 DNA reads TGTGCCAGCAGTGACGGGACTAGCGGCAATGAGCAGTTCTTC.

This clone came up once. The chain carries TRBV5-6 and TRBJ1-2; 8 bases match TRBD1. The CDR3 spans 17 residues. CDR1 and CDR2 (germline): SGHDT, YYEEEE. Germline trimming cut 0 bases from V and 1 base from J; bases unmatched to any gene: 8. CDR3 sequence reads: CASSLEGQVQFNYGYTF. DNA of the CDR3: TGTGCCAGCAGCTTGGAGGGACAGGTGCAATTTAACTATGGCTACACCTTC.

V is TRBV5-6 and J is TRBJ1-5; D is undetermined. The CDR3 runs 14 residues. The germline gives CDR1 SGHDT, CDR2 YYEEEE. Trimming stripped 4 bases from V and 0 bases from J, with 8 bases between. For the CDR3, the DNA is TGTGCCAGCAGCCGGGGATATAGCAATCAGCCCCAGCATTTT. Translated, it gives CASSRGYSNQPQHF.

The count of this clone is one. V and J are TRBV5-1 and TRBJ2-5; the match to TRBD2 covers 7 bases. V shed 7 bases and J 4 bases; nucleotides not matched to a gene: 13. Germline V gene data show CDR1 as SGHRS and CDR2 as YFSETQ. The CDR3 length is 15 residues. The CDR3 nucleotides read TGCGCCAGCGGTCCCGGGACTACCCGAAGAGAGACCCAGTACTTC. This codes for CASGPGTTRRETQYF.

J is TRBJ2-7 and V is TRBV18, with 12 bases fitting TRBD1. CDR1 is KGHSH and CDR2 is LQKENI in the germline V gene. The CDR3 consists of 17 residues. V trimming: 3 bases; J trimming: 3 bases; junction bases outside the gene matches: 9. CDR3 region: CASSPSPGQGAVYEQYF. The DNA for the CDR3 is TGTGCCAGCTCACCGTCTCCGGGACAGGGGGCGGTCTACGAGCAGTACTTC.

In this sample, this clone turned up a few times. The rearrangement uses TRBV7-9 and TRBJ2-1; unclear D gene. Germline loops: CDR1 SEHNR, CDR2 FQNEAQ (reference sequence). The V end lost 5 bases, the J end lost 4 bases, and 9 bases lay between the germline ends. The CDR3 consists of 13 residues. The CDR3: CASSALRYNEQFF. CDR3 sequence (DNA): TGTGCCAGCAGCGCCCTACGGTACAATGAGCAGTTCTTC. Combining the CDR3 with reference TRBV7-9 and TRBJ2-1 gives the whole variable domain DTGVSQNPRHKITKRGQNVTFRCDPISEHNRLYWYRQTLGQGPEFLTYFQNEAQLEKSRLLSDRFSAERPKGSFSTLEIQRTEQGDSAMYLCASSALRYNEQFFGPGTRLTVL.

The chain is built from TRBV11-3 and TRBJ2-3; 9 nucleotides line up with TRBD1. This CDR3 contains 14 residues. CDR1 is SGHNT, CDR2 YENEEA, per germline. The J segment lost 6 bases and the V segment lost 5 bases, leaving 6 bases of the junction unmatched. This CDR3 reads CASSPRDREDTQYF. The CDR3, as DNA: TGTGCCAGCAGCCCTCGGGACAGGGAGGATACGCAGTATTTT.

This sequence joins TRBV28 and TRBJ2-7, with 11 bases matching TRBD1. The V and J ends lost 6 bases and 6 bases, in that order; junction bases with no gene match: 7. There are 14 residues in the CDR3. Germline V gene data show CDR1 as MDHEN and CDR2 as SYDVKM. The CDR3 DNA reads as TGTGCCAGCAGAGGGACGGACAGGGGGCCCGAGCAGTACTTC. This gives the protein CASRGTDRGPEQYF. Drawing the rest from reference TRBV28 and TRBJ2-7, the complete variable domain is DVKVTQSSRYLVKRTGEKVFLECVQDMDHENMFWYRQDPGLGLRLIYFSYDVKMKEKGDIPEGYSVSREKKERFSLILESASTNQTSMYLCASRGTDRGPEQYFGPGTRLTVT.

The rearrangement joins TRBV7-9 to TRBJ2-2; TRBD1 aligns across 8 bases. CDR3 length equals 15 residues. Germline V gene lookup returns CDR1 SEHNR and CDR2 FQNEAQ (reference sequence). V shed 4 bases and J 5 bases; nucleotides not matched to a gene: 6. The CDR3 loop reads CASSSTRQGTGELFF. The CDR3 bases are TGTGCCAGCAGCTCAACACGACAGGGGACCGGGGAGCTGTTTTTT.

This clone was picked up one time. The rearrangement uses TRBV5-1 and TRBJ2-5; D not resolved. With 4 bases removed from V and 3 bases from J, the gap between germline ends came to 19 bases. The CDR3 totals 16 residues. Germline V gene lookup returns CDR1 SGHRS and CDR2 YFSETQ. As DNA, the CDR3 is TGCGCCAGCAGCCGGTGGGCAGCCGACCGAAAAGAGACCCAGTACTTC. Amino acid sequence: CASSRWAADRKETQYF.

Only a few counts were recorded for this clone. This chain links TRBV9 with TRBJ2-1; D is undetermined. The CDR3 covers 14 residues. The germline CDR1 and CDR2 sequences are SGDLS and YYNGEE. Trimming stripped 0 bases from V and 4 bases from J, with 8 bases between. In DNA, the CDR3 is TGTGCCAGCAGCGTAGTGTCTGGGTACAATGAGCAGTTCTTC. Translating gives CASSVVSGYNEQFF. Complete variable domain (other parts from reference TRBV9 and TRBJ2-1): DSGVTQTPKHLITATGQRVTLRCSPRSGDLSVYWYQQSLDQGLQFLIQYYNGEERAKGNILERFSAQQFPDLHSELNLSSLELGDSALYFCASSVVSGYNEQFFGPGTRLTVL.

The rearrangement links TRBV5-4 to TRBJ2-7; tentative D call: TRBD1 (6 bases). The V and J ends lost 7 bases and 2 bases respectively, with 16 bases between them. Germline V gene data show CDR1 as SGHNT and CDR2 as YYREEE (reference sequence). The CDR3 has 14 amino acids. In nucleotides, the CDR3 is TGTGCCAGCTCGAAGGGGGAAAGTCCCTACGAGCAGTACTTC. Amino acids: CASSKGESPYEQYF.

This clone was recorded a few times. CDR3 DNA: TGCGCCAGCAGCTTGGAGGGTAGTCGGTACACTGAAGCTTTCTTT. It codes for CASSLEGSRYTEAFF. This chain uses TRBV5-1 with TRBJ1-1; unclear D gene. The CDR3 totals 15 residues. The V and J ends lost 0 bases and 3 bases respectively, with 12 bases between them. The germline gives CDR1 SGHRS, CDR2 YFSETQ.

The genes are TRBV4-2 and TRBJ2-1, with 8 bases that match TRBD2. The germline V gene has CDR1 LGHNA and CDR2 YNFKEQ. The CDR3 spans 16 residues. The J segment lost 7 bases and the V segment lost 1 base, leaving 9 bases of the junction unmatched. CDR3 DNA: TGTGCCAGCAGCCAAGGAGCAGCGGGAGCAAGGAATGAGCAGTTCTTC. Translating gives CASSQGAAGARNEQFF.

This chain uses TRBV30 with TRBJ1-5; D call uncertain. This CDR3 has 13 residues. V lost 0 bases, J lost 4 bases, and 7 bases lay in between. Germline loops: CDR1 GTSNPN, CDR2 SVGIG (reference sequence). CDR3 bases: TGTGCCTGGAGTGTATATGGAAATCAGCCCCAGCATTTT. Translation: CAWSVYGNQPQHF.

This chain links TRBV2 with TRBJ2-7; 7 bases align to TRBD1. Looked up from germline, CDR1 is SNHLY and CDR2 is FYNNEI. V dropped 5 bases and J dropped 5; count of bases not matched to a gene: 6. This CDR3 is built from 13 residues. As DNA, the CDR3 is TGTGCCAGCAGTTTTAGGACAGGAGACGAGCAGTACTTC. As protein: CASSFRTGDEQYF.